Listed below are T cell receptor beta chains from one sample, sequenced in a study of T cell responses to AZD1222 COVID-19 vaccine. Only in-frame clones appear in the TCRdb table, and some are missing; sequencing was by immunoSEQ multiplex PCR. The sample lists under 130,000 clones, about 90% seen once, with under 2.5% in the top ten. The sample here was peripheral blood, taken 28 days after the second AZD1222 dose. All receptors derive from an adult who received the AZD1222 COVID-19 vaccine. Both conserved end residues are part of each CDR3. The order of the fields is D gene, clone size, V gene, J gene, CDR3 protein, CDR3 DNA. The D gene is left open where the match is weak. The listing skips clone size in some rows; elsewhere it reads once, few, many or a size class.

d_call: .
clone_size: .
v_call: TRBV29-1
j_call: TRBJ2-1
cdr3_aa: CSVAPDGYHNEQFF
cdr3_nt: TGCAGCGTGGCCCCGGACGGTTATCACAATGAGCAGTTCTTC

d_call: TRBD2
clone_size: .
v_call: TRBV7-9
j_call: TRBJ2-1
cdr3_aa: CASSLARSGKGGNEQFF
cdr3_nt: TGTGCCAGCAGCTTAGCCCGTAGCGGGAAAGGGGGCAATGAGCAGTTCTTC

d_call: .
clone_size: once
v_call: TRBV10-3
j_call: TRBJ1-1
cdr3_aa: CAISGGGTEAFF
cdr3_nt: TGTGCCATCAGTGGAGGGGGGACTGAAGCTTTCTTT

d_call: .
clone_size: .
v_call: TRBV10-3
j_call: TRBJ1-1
cdr3_aa: CAISPGTVNTEAFF
cdr3_nt: TGTGCCATCAGTCCGGGGACGGTGAACACTGAAGCTTTCTTT

d_call: TRBD2
clone_size: .
v_call: TRBV28
j_call: TRBJ2-7
cdr3_aa: CASTLSWTSYEQYF
cdr3_nt: TGTGCCAGCACCCTCTCCTGGACTAGCTACGAGCAGTACTTC

d_call: .
clone_size: .
v_call: TRBV5-1
j_call: TRBJ1-6
cdr3_aa: CASSLDRVRGSPLHF
cdr3_nt: TGCGCCAGCAGCTTGGATCGAGTGCGGGGTTCACCCCTCCACTTT

d_call: .
clone_size: .
v_call: TRBV9
j_call: TRBJ1-6
cdr3_aa: CASSVAQGRNSPLHF
cdr3_nt: TGTGCCAGCAGCGTAGCTCAGGGGCGTAATTCACCCCTCCACTTT

d_call: TRBD1
clone_size: .
v_call: TRBV4-2
j_call: TRBJ1-2
cdr3_aa: CASSQQDRDYGYTF
cdr3_nt: TGTGCCAGCAGCCAACAGGACAGGGACTATGGCTACACCTTC

d_call: .
clone_size: .
v_call: TRBV7-3
j_call: TRBJ2-5
cdr3_aa: CASSITGTLQETQYF
cdr3_nt: TGTGCCAGCAGTATAACCGGGACATTGCAAGAGACCCAGTACTTC

d_call: .
clone_size: .
v_call: TRBV7-2
j_call: TRBJ1-1
cdr3_aa: CASSLIVNYPANTEAFF
cdr3_nt: TGTGCCAGCAGCTTAATTGTAAATTATCCTGCGAACACTGAAGCTTTCTTT

d_call: .
clone_size: once
v_call: TRBV10-3
j_call: TRBJ2-7
cdr3_aa: CAISELGEPTYEQYF
cdr3_nt: TGTGCCATCAGTGAGTTGGGGGAGCCGACCTACGAGCAGTACTTC

d_call: TRBD2
clone_size: .
v_call: TRBV28
j_call: TRBJ2-5
cdr3_aa: CASTTGDRGAQYF
cdr3_nt: TGTGCCAGCACCACGGGGGACCGGGGGGCCCAGTACTTC

d_call: TRBD1
clone_size: .
v_call: TRBV24-1
j_call: TRBJ2-3
cdr3_aa: CATSLPGTGRDTQYF
cdr3_nt: TGTGCCACCAGCTTACCCGGGACAGGGAGAGATACGCAGTATTTT

d_call: .
clone_size: once
v_call: TRBV5-1
j_call: TRBJ1-6
cdr3_aa: CASSFVSNNSPLHF
cdr3_nt: TGCGCCAGCAGCTTTGTCAGCAATAATTCACCCCTCCACTTT

d_call: TRBD2
clone_size: few
v_call: TRBV5-1
j_call: TRBJ2-5
cdr3_aa: CASSPLAGGKTQYF
cdr3_nt: TGCGCCAGCAGCCCGCTAGCGGGAGGGAAGACCCAGTACTTC

d_call: TRBD1
clone_size: .
v_call: TRBV7-3
j_call: TRBJ1-1
cdr3_aa: CASSLDRVRTEAFF
cdr3_nt: TGTGCCAGCAGCTTGGACAGGGTGAGGACTGAAGCTTTCTTT

d_call: TRBD2
clone_size: once
v_call: TRBV3-1/TRBV3-2
j_call: TRBJ2-1
cdr3_aa: CASSPTRAGAFKPHEQFF
cdr3_nt: TGTGCCAGCAGCCCCACCAGGGCGGGAGCCTTCAAACCGCATGAGCAGTTCTTC

d_call: TRBD1
clone_size: .
v_call: TRBV6-6
j_call: TRBJ1-5
cdr3_aa: CASSYAQGALQPQHF
cdr3_nt: TGTGCCAGCAGTTACGCACAGGGGGCTCTTCAGCCCCAGCATTTT

d_call: TRBD1
clone_size: .
v_call: TRBV4-2
j_call: TRBJ1-2
cdr3_aa: CASSQESKRTGDYGYTF
cdr3_nt: TGTGCCAGCAGCCAAGAGAGCAAAAGGACAGGGGATTATGGCTACACCTTC

d_call: .
clone_size: .
v_call: TRBV14
j_call: TRBJ2-3
cdr3_aa: CASSQGTVQYF
cdr3_nt: TGTGCCAGCAGCCAAGGGACAGTGCAGTATTTT

d_call: .
clone_size: .
v_call: TRBV3-1/TRBV3-2
j_call: TRBJ1-2
cdr3_aa: CASSQGEMNYGYTF
cdr3_nt: TGTGCCAGCAGCCAAGGAGAAATGAACTATGGCTACACCTTC

d_call: .
clone_size: .
v_call: TRBV30
j_call: TRBJ1-6
cdr3_aa: CAWSGRSSYNSPLHF
cdr3_nt: TGTGCCTGGTCGGGACGGAGCTCCTATAATTCACCCCTCCACTTT

d_call: .
clone_size: .
v_call: TRBV13
j_call: TRBJ2-4
cdr3_aa: CASTPWGRKNIQYF
cdr3_nt: TGTGCCAGCACCCCTTGGGGGAGGAAAAACATTCAGTACTTC

d_call: TRBD2
clone_size: .
v_call: TRBV10-1
j_call: TRBJ2-1
cdr3_aa: CASSPGLAGSTSYNEQFF
cdr3_nt: TGCGCCAGCAGCCCGGGACTAGCGGGGTCGACCTCCTACAATGAGCAGTTCTTC

d_call: .
clone_size: .
v_call: TRBV29-1
j_call: TRBJ1-5
cdr3_aa: CNLRRDRRDYSNQPQHF
cdr3_nt: TGCAACCTCAGACGGGACCGGCGGGATTATAGCAATCAGCCCCAGCATTTT

d_call: TRBD1
clone_size: once
v_call: TRBV15
j_call: TRBJ1-2
cdr3_aa: CATSRDRERGLNYGYTF
cdr3_nt: TGTGCCACCAGCAGAGATAGGGAAAGGGGGCTTAACTATGGCTACACCTTC

d_call: .
clone_size: .
v_call: TRBV11-2
j_call: TRBJ2-2
cdr3_aa: CASSAQWRDTGELFF
cdr3_nt: TGTGCCAGCAGCGCCCAGTGGAGAGACACCGGGGAGCTGTTTTTT

d_call: TRBD1
clone_size: .
v_call: TRBV6-5
j_call: TRBJ2-2
cdr3_aa: CASKTGLGTGELFF
cdr3_nt: TGTGCCAGCAAGACAGGGTTAGGCACCGGGGAGCTGTTTTTT

d_call: TRBD2
clone_size: once
v_call: TRBV5-1
j_call: TRBJ2-3
cdr3_aa: CASSKVAGVPDTQYF
cdr3_nt: TGCGCCAGCTCAAAGGTAGCGGGAGTGCCAGATACGCAGTATTTT

d_call: TRBD1
clone_size: .
v_call: TRBV11-3
j_call: TRBJ2-1
cdr3_aa: CASSSAGTDKYNEQFF
cdr3_nt: TGTGCCAGCAGCTCGGCCGGGACAGATAAGTACAATGAGCAGTTCTTC

d_call: TRBD1
clone_size: .
v_call: TRBV10-3
j_call: TRBJ1-3
cdr3_aa: CAIRRDSVPTGNTIYF
cdr3_nt: TGTGCCATCAGGAGGGACAGTGTCCCAACTGGAAACACCATATATTTT

d_call: .
clone_size: once
v_call: TRBV7-9
j_call: TRBJ1-3
cdr3_aa: CASSPQASYSGNTIYF
cdr3_nt: TGTGCCAGCAGCCCACAGGCGAGTTACTCTGGAAACACCATATATTTT

d_call: .
clone_size: .
v_call: TRBV9
j_call: TRBJ2-2
cdr3_aa: CASSVGTGTGELFF
cdr3_nt: TGTGCCAGCAGCGTAGGCACAGGGACCGGGGAGCTGTTTTTT

d_call: .
clone_size: .
v_call: TRBV20-1
j_call: TRBJ2-7
cdr3_aa: CSARFTYEQYF
cdr3_nt: TGCAGTGCTAGATTTACCTACGAGCAGTACTTC

d_call: TRBD2
clone_size: .
v_call: TRBV28
j_call: TRBJ2-1
cdr3_aa: CASRSSGKYQFF
cdr3_nt: TGTGCCAGCAGGTCTAGCGGGAAGTACCAGTTCTTC

d_call: .
clone_size: .
v_call: TRBV6-5
j_call: TRBJ1-5
cdr3_aa: CASRLSDSNQPQHF
cdr3_nt: TGTGCCAGCAGGCTTTCGGATAGCAATCAGCCCCAGCATTTT

d_call: .
clone_size: .
v_call: TRBV10-3
j_call: TRBJ1-6
cdr3_aa: CAIRTDSSSNSPLHF
cdr3_nt: TGTGCCATCAGAACTGACAGTAGTAGCAATTCACCCCTCCACTTT

d_call: TRBD1
clone_size: .
v_call: TRBV25-1
j_call: TRBJ2-6
cdr3_aa: CASSMTGGRSGANVLTF
cdr3_nt: TGTGCCAGCAGTATGACAGGGGGGAGGTCTGGGGCCAACGTCCTGACTTTC

d_call: .
clone_size: .
v_call: TRBV3-1/TRBV3-2
j_call: TRBJ1-4
cdr3_aa: CASSLAGVKEKLFF
cdr3_nt: TGTGCCAGCAGCCTCGCAGGGGTGAAAGAAAAACTGTTTTTT

d_call: TRBD1
clone_size: .
v_call: TRBV9
j_call: TRBJ2-3
cdr3_aa: CASTGDRGPTDTQYF
cdr3_nt: TGTGCCAGCACTGGGGACAGGGGGCCCACAGATACGCAGTATTTT

d_call: TRBD1
clone_size: .
v_call: TRBV15
j_call: TRBJ1-5
cdr3_aa: CATSRAGTGWDSNQPQHF
cdr3_nt: TGTGCCACCAGCAGAGCCGGGACAGGGTGGGACAGCAATCAGCCCCAGCATTTT

d_call: .
clone_size: .
v_call: TRBV30
j_call: TRBJ2-7
cdr3_aa: CAWSVLSEQYF
cdr3_nt: TGTGCCTGGAGTGTATTATCCGAGCAGTACTTC

d_call: TRBD1
clone_size: few
v_call: TRBV29-1
j_call: TRBJ1-2
cdr3_aa: CSVAGTGTGGSYGYTF
cdr3_nt: TGCAGCGTGGCCGGGACAGGGACTGGTGGCAGCTATGGCTACACCTTC

d_call: .
clone_size: once
v_call: TRBV18
j_call: TRBJ1-5
cdr3_aa: CASSPTATMRNQPQHF
cdr3_nt: TGTGCCAGCTCACCCACCGCAACGATGAGGAATCAGCCCCAGCATTTT

d_call: .
clone_size: .
v_call: TRBV5-1
j_call: TRBJ2-5
cdr3_aa: CASSLGSLFQETQYF
cdr3_nt: TGCGCCAGCAGCCTCGGGAGCCTATTCCAAGAGACCCAGTACTTC

d_call: .
clone_size: once
v_call: TRBV7-9
j_call: TRBJ1-3
cdr3_aa: CASSSTKWGSSSSGNTIYF
cdr3_nt: TGTGCCAGCAGCTCGACAAAATGGGGTAGTAGCTCCTCTGGAAACACCATATATTTT

d_call: .
clone_size: .
v_call: TRBV7-8
j_call: TRBJ1-4
cdr3_aa: CASTLGRTNEKLFF
cdr3_nt: TGTGCCAGCACCCTCGGACGGACTAATGAAAAACTGTTTTTT

d_call: .
clone_size: once
v_call: TRBV9
j_call: TRBJ1-2
cdr3_aa: CASSVADLGNYGYTF
cdr3_nt: TGTGCCAGCAGCGTAGCTGACCTAGGGAACTATGGCTACACCTTC

d_call: TRBD1
clone_size: .
v_call: TRBV7-8
j_call: TRBJ2-1
cdr3_aa: CASSLAGQGSYNEQFF
cdr3_nt: TGTGCCAGCAGCTTAGCGGGACAGGGCTCCTACAATGAGCAGTTCTTC

d_call: TRBD1
clone_size: .
v_call: TRBV19
j_call: TRBJ2-1
cdr3_aa: CASSARDSFSYNEQFF
cdr3_nt: TGTGCCAGTAGTGCCCGGGACAGCTTCTCCTACAATGAGCAGTTCTTC

d_call: .
clone_size: .
v_call: TRBV27
j_call: TRBJ2-2
cdr3_aa: CASSLKDTNTGELFF
cdr3_nt: TGTGCCAGCAGTTTAAAGGACACGAACACCGGGGAGCTGTTTTTT

d_call: .
clone_size: .
v_call: TRBV19
j_call: TRBJ1-4
cdr3_aa: CASSITQRSEKLFF
cdr3_nt: TGTGCCAGTAGTATTACCCAGAGAAGTGAAAAACTGTTTTTT

d_call: .
clone_size: .
v_call: TRBV5-1
j_call: TRBJ2-2
cdr3_aa: CASSRVAANTGELFF
cdr3_nt: TGCGCCAGTAGTCGGGTAGCGGCTAACACCGGGGAGCTGTTTTTT

d_call: TRBD1
clone_size: .
v_call: TRBV28
j_call: TRBJ2-3
cdr3_aa: CASTSPGTVTDTQYF
cdr3_nt: TGTGCCAGCACCAGTCCCGGGACAGTCACAGATACGCAGTATTTT

d_call: TRBD1
clone_size: few
v_call: TRBV5-4
j_call: TRBJ1-4
cdr3_aa: CASSNGQGENEKLFF
cdr3_nt: TGTGCCAGCAGCAACGGACAGGGGGAGAATGAAAAACTGTTTTTT